This T cell receptor (beta chain) was recovered during a study of T cell changes during pregnancy in multiple sclerosis. Method: immunoSEQ multiplex PCR; TCRdb's copy keeps in-frame clones and lacks some. The table includes tens of thousands of clones, 90% detected once. Sequenced here: peripheral blood, sampled in the third trimester of pregnancy. The sequence was collected from a female donor with multiple sclerosis, enrolled in a pregnancy study.

The CDR3 loop is CASSLFIVLTPGEKLFF. The CDR3 DNA follows: TGTGCCAGCAGCTTGTTTATCGTTTTGACCCCCGGGGAAAAACTGTTTTTT. The chain couples TRBV5-8 to TRBJ1-4, with D unresolved. The CDR3 runs 17 residues. The germline V gene encodes CDR1 SGHTS and CDR2 YDEGEE. V was cut by 1 base and J by 8 bases, with 21 bases left in between.